The TCR beta chain under discussion was sequenced for a study of T cell responses to AZD1222 COVID-19 vaccine. V was clipped by 7 bases and J by 0 bases, with 19 bases between them. The CDR3 runs to 17 residues. Per the germline V gene, CDR1 is LNHDA and CDR2 is SQIVND (reference sequence). Study-level points and caveats: In the spike-specific TCR repertoire, nearly half reportedly target unmutated variant regions. Along spike, vaccine-associated CD4 TCRs were found throughout, with dominance at 160-218 and 743-854. Possibly, clonal diversity was underestimated; donors were largely white British and included more females. Scientists sampled the repertoires only once the peak T cell response had passed.

Remarks on this clone: Its antigen is currently unknown.

Profiled with immunoSEQ multiplex PCR; TCRdb holds only in-frame clones, not every one. The data contain about 84,000 clones, around 85% of them singletons. The TCR sequence derives from an adult who received the AZD1222 COVID-19 vaccine. The genes are TRBV19 and TRBJ1-5; D perhaps matches TRBD1 (6 bases). The sequences come from peripheral blood, collected 28 days after the second AZD1222 dose. Written as DNA, the CDR3 is TGTGCCAGTAATGTCGGGGGCGCCCGGGTTAGCAATCAGCCCCAGCATTTT. Its protein product is CASNVGGARVSNQPQHF. Full variable domain (rest looked up from reference TRBV19 and TRBJ1-5): DGGITQSPKYLFRKEGQNVTLSCEQNLNHDAMYWYRQDPGQGLRLIYYSQIVNDFQKGDIAEGYSVSREKKESFPLTVTSAQKNPTAFYLCASNVGGARVSNQPQHFGDGTRLSIL.